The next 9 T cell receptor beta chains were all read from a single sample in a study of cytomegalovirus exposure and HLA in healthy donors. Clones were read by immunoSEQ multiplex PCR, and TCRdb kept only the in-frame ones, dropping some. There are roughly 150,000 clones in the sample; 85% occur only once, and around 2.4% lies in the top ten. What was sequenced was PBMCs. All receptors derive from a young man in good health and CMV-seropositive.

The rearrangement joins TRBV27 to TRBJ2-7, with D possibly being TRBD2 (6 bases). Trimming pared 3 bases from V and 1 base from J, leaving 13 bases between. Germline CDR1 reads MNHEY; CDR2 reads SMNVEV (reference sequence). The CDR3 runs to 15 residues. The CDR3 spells CASSFAASVSYEQYF. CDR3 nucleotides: TGTGCCAGCAGTTTTGCGGCTAGCGTGTCCTACGAGCAGTACTTC.

The CDR3 protein is CASSFPGRGSYNEQFF. Here the CDR3 DNA reads TGTGCCAGCAGTTTTCCCGGACGGGGCTCCTACAATGAGCAGTTCTTC. The chain recombines TRBV27 with TRBJ2-1; perhaps TRBD2 as D (5 bases). Germline V lookup: CDR1 MNHEY, CDR2 SMNVEV (reference sequence). V dropped 3 bases and J dropped 0 bases, with 12 bases sitting between them. There are 16 residues in the CDR3.

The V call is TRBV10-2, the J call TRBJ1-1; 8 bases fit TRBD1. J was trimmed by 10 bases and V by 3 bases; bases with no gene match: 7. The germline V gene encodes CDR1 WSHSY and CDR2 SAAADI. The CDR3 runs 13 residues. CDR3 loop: CASSEPGGRRAFF. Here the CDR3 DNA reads TGCGCCAGCAGTGAACCAGGGGGCCGGAGAGCTTTCTTT.

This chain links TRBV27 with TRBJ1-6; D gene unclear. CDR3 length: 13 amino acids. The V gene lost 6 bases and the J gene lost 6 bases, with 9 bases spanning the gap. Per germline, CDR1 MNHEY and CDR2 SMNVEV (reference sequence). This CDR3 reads CASSPFGNSPLHF. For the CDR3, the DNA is TGTGCCAGCAGCCCCTTCGGTAATTCACCCCTCCACTTT.

The CDR3 protein is CASSVEGTTADEQFF. CDR3 bases: TGTGCCAGCAGCGTAGAAGGGACTACTGCTGATGAGCAGTTCTTC. This chain connects TRBV9 to TRBJ2-1; 7 bases align to TRBD2. The CDR3 covers 15 residues. Unmatched junction bases numbered 8, after V lost 0 bases and J lost 8 bases. Germline V CDR1 and CDR2: SGDLS, YYNGEE.

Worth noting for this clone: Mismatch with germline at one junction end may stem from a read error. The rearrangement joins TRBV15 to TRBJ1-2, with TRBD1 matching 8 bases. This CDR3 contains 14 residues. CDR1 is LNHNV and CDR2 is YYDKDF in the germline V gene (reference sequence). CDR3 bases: TGTGCCACCAGCGGAGACAGGGGAGACTATGGCTACACCTTC. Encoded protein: CATSGDRGDYGYTF.

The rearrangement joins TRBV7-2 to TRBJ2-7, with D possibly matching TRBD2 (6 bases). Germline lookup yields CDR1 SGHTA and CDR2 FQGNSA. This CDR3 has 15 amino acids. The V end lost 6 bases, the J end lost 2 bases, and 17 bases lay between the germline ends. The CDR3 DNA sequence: TGTGCCAGCAGTTTTAGCGGAACGGCCCCCTACGAGCAGTACTTC. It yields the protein CASSFSGTAPYEQYF.

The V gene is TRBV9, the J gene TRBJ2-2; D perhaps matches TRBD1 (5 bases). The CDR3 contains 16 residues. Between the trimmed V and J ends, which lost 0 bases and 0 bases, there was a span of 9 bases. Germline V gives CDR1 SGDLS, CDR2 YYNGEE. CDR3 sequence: CASSVEDRTNTGELFF. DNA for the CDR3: TGTGCCAGCAGCGTAGAAGACAGAACGAACACCGGGGAGCTGTTTTTT.

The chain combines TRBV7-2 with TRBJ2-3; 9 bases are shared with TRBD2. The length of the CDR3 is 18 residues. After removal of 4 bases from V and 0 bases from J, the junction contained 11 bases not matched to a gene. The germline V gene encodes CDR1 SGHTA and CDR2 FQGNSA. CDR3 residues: CASSSRGSGGFSTDTQYF. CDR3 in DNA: TGTGCCAGCAGCTCCCGGGGTAGCGGGGGCTTTAGCACAGATACGCAGTATTTT. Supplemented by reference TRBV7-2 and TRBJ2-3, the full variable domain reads GAGVSQSPSNKVTEKGKDVELRCDPISGHTALYWYRQSLGQGLEFLIYFQGNSAPDKSGLPSDRFSAERTGGSVSTLTIQRTQQEDSAVYLCASSSRGSGGFSTDTQYFGPGTRLTVL.